These 24 T cell receptor beta chains came from one sample sequenced in a study of blood T cell repertoires in COVID-19. The repertoire was sequenced with immunoSEQ multiplex PCR; TCRdb's copy has only in-frame clones and lacks some. There are under 350,000 clones in the sample; around 89% occur only once, and approximately 4.6% lies in the top ten. Input material: peripheral blood. These TCRs come from a man aged 35 to 55 with acute or convalescent COVID-19.

V and J are TRBV21-1 and TRBJ1-6. TRBV21-1 is designated a pseudogene. This CDR3 region has 12 residues. For the CDR3, the DNA is TGCCTTAGACCCACGGGGGATTCACCCCTCCACTTT. As protein: CLRPTGDSPLHF.

The DNA of the CDR3 is TGTGCCAGCAGTTTCCGGGGGGCAAGAGGCTACACCTTC. This codes for CASSFRGARGYTF. The V call is TRBV28, the J call TRBJ1-2, with D maybe TRBD1 (6 bases). CDR1 and CDR2 (germline): MDHEN, SYDVKM. The CDR3 has 13 residues. V gave up 3 bases and J gave up 8 bases, with 13 bases separating them.

This clone has a single count. This chain joins TRBV30 and TRBJ2-2; TRBD2 matches at 7 bases. CDR3 size: 16 residues. Germline trimming cut 5 bases from V and 3 bases from J; bases unmatched to any gene: 12. The germline CDR1 and CDR2 sequences are GTSNPN and SVGIG (reference sequence). The CDR3 here is CAWRTPGTTYTGELFF. CDR3 bases: TGTGCCTGGCGTACTCCCGGGACTACTTACACCGGGGAGCTGTTTTTT. The full variable domain, with the rest looked up from reference TRBV30 and TRBJ2-2, is SQTIHQWPATLVQPVGSPLSLECTVEGTSNPNLYWYRQAAGRGLQLLFYSVGIGQISSEVPQNLSASRPQDRQFILSSKKLLLSDSGFYLCAWRTPGTTYTGELFFGEGSRLTVL.

The gene calls are TRBV11-2 and TRBJ1-1; the D gene is possibly TRBD1 (6 bases). From germline, CDR1 is SGHAT and CDR2 FQNNGV. V was cut by 5 bases and J by 1 base, with 11 bases left in between. The CDR3 totals 14 residues. This CDR3 reads CASSPRQANTEAFF. The CDR3 nucleotides are TGTGCCAGCAGCCCCCGACAGGCGAACACTGAAGCTTTCTTT.

A single count supports this clone. The V call is TRBV5-1, the J call TRBJ1-6; D may be TRBD1 (6 bases). The germline V gene has CDR1 SGHRS and CDR2 YFSETQ. CDR3 length: 15 residues. V lost 0 bases to trimming and J lost 5 bases, with 9 bases between them. For the CDR3, the DNA is TGCGCCAGCAGCTTGGGGACAGTCGATAATTCACCCCTCCACTTT. Its protein is CASSLGTVDNSPLHF. The full variable domain, with the rest looked up from reference TRBV5-1 and TRBJ1-6, is KAGVTQTPRYLIKTRGQQVTLSCSPISGHRSVSWYQQTPGQGLQFLFEYFSETQRNKGNFPGRFSGRQFSNSRSEMNVSTLELGDSALYLCASSLGTVDNSPLHFGNGTRLTVT.

The chain is built from TRBV10-3 and TRBJ2-7, with TRBD2 matching 8 bases. With 2 bases clipped from V and 0 bases from J, the junction kept 3 bases outside the gene matches. CDR3 length: 15 residues. Germline assignment: CDR1 ENHRY and CDR2 SYGVKD. CDR3 bases: TGTGCCATCAGTGAGACTAGCGGAAACTCCTACGAGCAGTACTTC. Protein: CAISETSGNSYEQYF.

J is TRBJ2-7 and V is TRBV27; possible D gene TRBD1, 5 bases. The germline gives CDR1 MNHEY, CDR2 SMNVEV (reference sequence). The ends were cut back, 4 bases at V and 4 bases at J, with 11 bases in the middle. The CDR3 totals 13 residues. CDR3 protein: CASSSDSLYEQYF. The CDR3 bases are TGTGCCAGCAGTTCTGACAGTCTATACGAGCAGTACTTC.

The chain couples TRBV6-6 to TRBJ1-6; D perhaps matches TRBD1 (5 bases). CDR1 MNHNY and CDR2 SVGAGI come from the germline V gene (reference sequence). This CDR3 spans 14 amino acids. Trimming left V 8 bases short and J 6 bases short, with 14 bases between. CDR3: CASGGQGGNSPLHF. The DNA of the CDR3 is TGTGCCAGCGGTGGGCAGGGAGGTAATTCACCCCTCCACTTT.

This chain's CDR3 is CATSRTGTHEQYF. CDR3 DNA sequence: TGTGCCACCAGTAGGACAGGGACCCACGAGCAGTACTTC. The rearrangement joins TRBV24-1 to TRBJ2-7; 8 positions agree with TRBD1. Trimming at V came to 6 bases and at J to 5 bases, leaving 5 bases not matched to a gene. The CDR3 contains 13 residues. Per germline, CDR1 KGHDR and CDR2 SFDVKD.

This sequence joins TRBV2 and TRBJ1-1, with a possible D match to TRBD1 (5 bases). This CDR3 has 12 amino acids. The V and J ends lost 5 bases and 7 bases respectively, with 11 bases between them. Germline V gives CDR1 SNHLY, CDR2 FYNNEI. DNA for the CDR3: TGTGCCAGCAGTTTAAGACAGATTGAAGCTTTCTTT. It yields the protein CASSLRQIEAFF.

The V call is TRBV3-1 (or the pseudogene TRBV3-2), the J call TRBJ1-1, with TRBD1 as a possible D gene (6 bases). Looked up from germline, CDR1 is LGHDT and CDR2 is YNNKEL (reference sequence). V lost 10 bases and J 11 bases, leaving 17 bases between the germline ends. CDR3 length: 11 residues. This CDR3 is CATMGGAGAFF. CDR3 DNA sequence: TGTGCCACCATGGGGGGGGCCGGCGCTTTCTTT.

The J gene is TRBJ2-3, the V gene TRBV3-1 (or the pseudogene TRBV3-2); 9 nucleotides line up with TRBD2. Per germline, CDR1 LGHDT and CDR2 YNNKEL (reference sequence). J gave up 0 bases and V 4 bases, and 5 bases lay outside the gene matches. This CDR3 region has 16 residues. The DNA of the CDR3 is TGTGCCAGCAGCCCCCTAGCGGGGCCGAGCACAGATACGCAGTATTTT. Translation: CASSPLAGPSTDTQYF.

The chain joins TRBV2 to TRBJ1-4; D may be TRBD1 (5 bases). This CDR3 is built from 15 residues. CDR1 and CDR2 from the germline V gene are SNHLY and FYNNEI. The V and J ends lost 1 base and 8 bases respectively, with 14 bases between them. The CDR3 coding sequence is TGTGCCAGCAGTGAAGGAAACAGGATCAGCGAAAAACTGTTTTTT. Amino acid sequence: CASSEGNRISEKLFF.

The rearrangement joins TRBV3-1 (or the pseudogene TRBV3-2) to TRBJ1-6; perhaps TRBD1 as D (5 bases). Germline V gene data show CDR1 as LGHDT and CDR2 as YNNKEL (reference sequence). This CDR3 region has 15 residues. Deletions cut 4 bases from V and 6 bases from J, with 13 bases between. CDR3 nucleotides: TGTGCCAGCAGCCCCCTAGGGGAGGCTAATTCACCCCTCCACTTT. It encodes CASSPLGEANSPLHF.

This chain connects TRBV9 to TRBJ1-6; 9 nucleotides match TRBD1. After removal of 4 bases from V and 9 bases from J, the junction contained 8 bases not matched to a gene. The CDR3 length is 15 residues. In germline, CDR1 is SGDLS, CDR2 YYNGEE. CDR3: CASSPGTGSLSPLHF. The CDR3 DNA reads TGTGCCAGCAGCCCCGGGACAGGGTCCCTTTCACCCCTCCACTTT.

Turning to this clone: In the same sample, other DNA sequences code for this CDR3. The chain employs TRBV6-5 and TRBJ1-1; no definite D call. Germline assignment: CDR1 MNHEY and CDR2 SVGAGI. V was cut by 2 bases and J by 2 bases, with 6 bases left in between. The CDR3 sequence is 13 residues long. Here the CDR3 DNA reads TGTGCCAGCAGTTACCGGGGAAACACTGAAGCTTTCTTT. Protein sequence: CASSYRGNTEAFF.

V and J are TRBV9 and TRBJ2-1; unclear D gene. Germline V gene lookup returns CDR1 SGDLS and CDR2 YYNGEE. This CDR3 region has 14 residues. Deletions cut 4 bases from V and 5 bases from J, with 13 bases between. The DNA of the CDR3 is TGTGCCAGCAGCCCCACCGCGGCCAACAATGAGCAGTTCTTC. As protein: CASSPTAANNEQFF.

As concerns this clone: The junction departs from the called germline gene at one end, perhaps through a read error. The chain joins TRBV2 to TRBJ1-4, with TRBD1 identical over 9 bases. The germline V gene encodes CDR1 SNHLY and CDR2 FYNNEI. There are 15 residues in the CDR3. The CDR3 DNA reads TGTGCCAGCAGGGAAGACAGGGGGGTTAATGAAAAACTGTTTTTT. This sequence encodes CASREDRGVNEKLFF.

This clone was picked up one time. The chain combines TRBV5-4 with TRBJ2-7; D perhaps matches TRBD1 (6 bases). CDR1 and CDR2 (germline): SGHNT, YYREEE (reference sequence). Trimming pared 2 bases from V and 4 bases from J, leaving 16 bases between. The length of the CDR3 is 15 residues. The chain's CDR3 is CASSFPGARAYEQYF. DNA of the CDR3: TGTGCCAGCAGCTTCCCAGGGGCGCGAGCGTACGAGCAGTACTTC.

With regard to this clone: Other DNA sequences in this specimen translate into the identical CDR3. The gene calls are TRBV24-1 and TRBJ1-4; 8 bases are a match to TRBD1. CDR3 size: 15 residues. The junction had 3 bases not matched to a gene; V was cut back by 3 bases and J by 4 bases. Germline-derived CDR1 and CDR2 are KGHDR and SFDVKD. CDR3 in DNA: TGTGCCACCAGTGATCCCGGACAGGGTAATGAAAAACTGTTTTTT. Protein product: CATSDPGQGNEKLFF.

The chain carries TRBV27 and TRBJ2-3; D is possibly TRBD2 (5 bases). The V gene lost 3 bases and the J gene lost 0 bases, with 10 bases spanning the gap. Germline CDR1 MNHEY, CDR2 SMNVEV (reference sequence). The CDR3 consists of 15 residues. The DNA for the CDR3 is TGTGCCAGCAGTTTCTCTAGCCCAAGCACAGATACGCAGTATTTT. Encoded protein: CASSFSSPSTDTQYF.

The chain joins TRBV9 to TRBJ2-2, with 7 bases matching TRBD1. Germline CDR1 is SGDLS and CDR2 is YYNGEE. V lost 3 bases to trimming and J lost 1 base; unmatched junction nucleotides: 6. The CDR3 sequence is 16 residues long. CDR3 sequence: CASSARTGRNTGELFF. The CDR3 nucleotides read TGTGCCAGCAGCGCTAGGACAGGCAGGAACACCGGGGAGCTGTTTTTT.

The chain combines TRBV5-6 with TRBJ1-5; a weak D match, TRBD1 (5 bases). The CDR3 consists of 15 residues. V was trimmed by 4 bases and J by 7 bases, leaving 18 bases between them. Germline assignment: CDR1 SGHDT and CDR2 YYEEEE. The CDR3 region is CASSGGGGRQQPQHF. CDR3 sequence (DNA): TGTGCCAGCAGCGGCGGGGGAGGGAGGCAACAGCCCCAGCATTTT. Using reference TRBV5-6 and TRBJ1-5 for the parts outside the CDR3, the full variable domain is DAGVTQSPTHLIKTRGQQVTLRCSPKSGHDTVSWYQQALGQGPQFIFQYYEEEERQRGNFPDRFSGHQFPNYSSELNVNALLLGDSALYLCASSGGGGRQQPQHFGDGTRLSIL.

The CDR3 sequence is CASSQDEAGWQEKLFF. The CDR3 DNA reads TGCGCCAGCAGCCAAGATGAGGCAGGGTGGCAAGAAAAACTGTTTTTT. This chain connects TRBV4-1 to TRBJ1-4, with D maybe TRBD1 (5 bases). The CDR3 spans 16 residues. From germline, CDR1 is MGHRA and CDR2 YSYEKL. V lost 0 bases and J lost 8, with 16 bases in between.